The rows below give T cell receptor beta chains drawn from one sample of a study of shared clonotypes between healthy human individuals. TCRdb keeps only in-frame clones here, not all; method: immunoSEQ multiplex PCR. Altogether roughly 520,000 clones are present, 95% to 97% being singletons, with the ten largest covering 0.05% to 0.08%. The sample was naive CD4+ T cells sorted from blood. The receptors come from a woman aged 25 to 39 in good health. Each CDR3 is given with its conserved first and last residue. The D gene is left open where the match is weak. Rows may omit the clone size; those that give it use once, few, many or a size class.

D	size	V	J	CDR3	DNA
.	.	TRBV30	TRBJ1-3	CAWSRTAPGHSGNTIYF	TGTGCCTGGAGTCGTACTGCCCCGGGACACTCAGGAAACACCATATATTTT
.	.	TRBV4-1	TRBJ1-1	CASSQGRVDTEAFF	TGCGCCAGCAGCCAAGGAAGGGTGGACACTGAAGCTTTCTTT
.	.	TRBV4-1	TRBJ2-2	CASSQVQRTTGELFF	TGCGCCAGCAGCCAAGTCCAGCGAACCACCGGGGAGCTGTTTTTT
TRBD2	.	TRBV5-1	TRBJ2-7	CASSLVATSGPYEQYF	TGCGCCAGCAGCTTGGTAGCGACTAGCGGCCCCTACGAGCAGTACTTC
.	.	TRBV18	TRBJ2-5	CASSPPGDQETQYF	TGTGCCAGCTCACCACCGGGGGATCAAGAGACCCAGTACTTC
.	.	TRBV11-2	TRBJ2-7	CASSLVGQGRTYEQYF	TGTGCCAGCAGCTTAGTGGGGCAGGGTAGGACCTACGAGCAGTACTTC
TRBD1	.	TRBV10-3	TRBJ2-7	CAISTGQSSYEQYF	TGTGCCATCAGTACGGGACAGTCCTCCTACGAGCAGTACTTC
.	.	TRBV29-1	TRBJ1-2	CSVRVGPQGYTF	TGCAGCGTCCGGGTGGGGCCCCAAGGCTACACCTTC
TRBD1	.	TRBV7-9	TRBJ1-5	CASSYGQGRGNQPQHF	TGTGCCAGCAGCTACGGACAGGGCAGGGGCAATCAGCCCCAGCATTTT
TRBD1	.	TRBV28	TRBJ1-6	CASSGQGRLNSPLHF	TGTGCCAGCAGCGGACAGGGTCGGTTAAATTCACCCCTCCACTTT
.	.	TRBV28	TRBJ1-4	CASSFGREGPLNPLNAKLFF	TGTGCCAGCAGTTTCGGCAGGGAAGGCCCTCTTAACCCCCTTAATGCAAAACTGTTTTTT
TRBD2	once	TRBV30	TRBJ2-7	CAWSVLDPSGPQYF	TGTGCCTGGAGTGTACTGGATCCTAGCGGTCCTCAGTACTTC
.	.	TRBV5-1	TRBJ1-2	CASSLSGPDEGYTF	TGCGCCAGCAGCTTGAGCGGTCCAGATGAGGGCTACACCTTC
.	.	TRBV28	TRBJ1-2	CASSTGARFNYGYTF	TGTGCCAGCAGTACCGGGGCCCGCTTTAACTATGGCTACACCTTC
.	.	TRBV23-1	TRBJ2-7	CASSQTLREHEQYF	TGCGCCAGCAGCCAGACTTTGCGGGAACACGAGCAGTACTTC
.	.	TRBV28	TRBJ2-7	CASSSQGGSSYEQYF	TGTGCCAGCAGTTCACAGGGCGGGAGCTCCTACGAGCAGTACTTC